Listed here are 17 T cell receptor beta chains from one sample, sequenced in a study of T cells after yellow fever vaccination. From the 5' RACE reads, TCRdb called clonotypes with MiXCR, one entry per CDR3 protein. This table has 450,000 to 600,000 distinct CDR3 sequences, around 16% appearing once. The specimen was PBMCs, collected about 5 days after the first yellow fever vaccination. The origin of the receptors is a man younger than 30 who received the YFV17D yellow fever vaccine.

Only a few counts were recorded for this clonotype. The chain links TRBV11-2 to TRBJ2-3; 9 bases are a match to TRBD2. The CDR3 totals 16 residues. Trimming cost V 0 bases and J 1 base; bases outside gene matches: 2. CDR1 is SGHAT, CDR2 FQNNGV, per germline. For the CDR3, the DNA is TGTGCCAGCAGCTTAGAGGTAGCGGGGGGCACAGATACGCAGTATTTT. Protein sequence: CASSLEVAGGTDTQYF.

This chain links TRBV11-2 with TRBJ2-5; TRBD2 matches 9 bases. The CDR3 loop spans 17 amino acids. Germline V gene sequence: CDR1 SGHAT, CDR2 FQNNGV. After removal of 2 bases from V and 1 base from J, the junction contained 8 bases not matched to a gene. CDR3 region: CASSLLGAGGLQETQYF. The CDR3 DNA is TGTGCCAGCAGCTTACTGGGAGCGGGGGGTCTCCAAGAGACCCAGTACTTC.

This clonotype was seen many times. This chain uses TRBV5-1 with TRBJ2-2, with 7 nucleotides matching TRBD1. V shed 4 bases, J shed 1 base, and the junction held 10 bases outside the gene matches. This CDR3 spans 17 amino acids. Germline loops: CDR1 SGHRS, CDR2 YFSETQ. The CDR3 loop reads CASSEPPGQMNTGELFF. CDR3 nucleotide sequence: TGCGCCAGCAGCGAACCACCGGGACAGATGAACACCGGGGAGCTGTTTTTT.

This clonotype has just a few counts. The chain links TRBV7-9 to TRBJ2-7, with TRBD2 as a possible D gene (7 bases). This CDR3 is 16 amino acids long. The germline CDR1 and CDR2 sequences are SEHNR and FQNEAQ (reference sequence). V was cut by 2 bases and J by 2 bases, with 16 bases left in between. CDR3 sequence (DNA): TGTGCCAGCAGCTTAAGGGTGGCGGGGGCGACCTACGAGCAGTACTTC. Residues: CASSLRVAGATYEQYF.

The chain employs TRBV6-2 or TRBV6-3 and TRBJ2-1, with D maybe TRBD2 (5 bases). The CDR3 length is 15 residues. CDR1 is MNHEY and CDR2 is SVGEGT in the germline V gene. The germline V and J ends were trimmed by 5 bases and 5 bases, with 16 bases remaining between them. The CDR3 DNA reads as TGTGCCAGCAGTCCTTCGATTTTCGGGGACAATGAGCAGTTCTTC. Encoded protein: CASSPSIFGDNEQFF.

This clonotype has at least ten counts. The chain joins TRBV5-1 to TRBJ2-1, with 10 positions matching TRBD1. J was trimmed by 8 bases and V by 4 bases; bases with no gene match: 9. Germline lookup yields CDR1 SGHRS and CDR2 YFSETQ. This CDR3 contains 15 residues. The CDR3 here is CASSLLTGGEYEQFF. Written as DNA, the CDR3 is TGCGCCAGCAGCCTTTTGACAGGGGGCGAGTATGAGCAGTTCTTC.

J is TRBJ2-5 and V is TRBV7-9; TRBD2 might be the D (5 bases). The CDR3 totals 12 residues. V was clipped by 8 bases and J by 1 base, with 8 bases between them. The germline gives CDR1 SEHNR, CDR2 FQNEAQ (reference sequence). The DNA of the CDR3 is TGTGCCAGCTTAGGAGGCCAAGAGACCCAGTACTTC. As protein: CASLGGQETQYF.

This clonotype was counted a few times. This chain links TRBV2 with TRBJ2-7, with D unclear. The germline gives CDR1 SNHLY, CDR2 FYNNEI. This CDR3 has 11 residues. The V end lost 1 base, the J end lost 3 bases, and 1 base lay between the germline ends. The CDR3 is CASSEVYEQYV. The CDR3 nucleotides read TGTGCCAGCAGTGAAGTCTACGAGCAGTACGTC.

J is TRBJ2-3 and V is TRBV20-1; 8 nucleotides match TRBD2. V was clipped by 7 bases and J by 1 base; unmatched bases: 7. Germline lookup yields CDR1 DFQATT and CDR2 SNEGSKA (reference sequence). This CDR3 is 14 amino acids long. CDR3 protein: CSGRVAGRTDTQYF. Written as DNA, the CDR3 is TGCAGTGGGAGAGTAGCGGGGCGCACAGATACGCAGTATTTT.

This clonotype was observed at least ten times. The rearrangement uses TRBV12-3 or TRBV12-4 and TRBJ1-2; 8 nucleotides match TRBD1. The CDR3 has 15 residues. The V and J ends lost 3 bases and 4 bases, in that order; junction bases with no gene match: 7. The CDR3, as DNA: TGTGCCAGCAGTTTTTTGGACAGGGTCGTCTATGGCTACACCTTC. Encoded protein: CASSFLDRVVYGYTF.

This clonotype was counted at least ten times. The CDR3: CASSPGNEQFF. CDR3 bases: TGTGCCAGCAGCCCCGGGAATGAGCAGTTCTTC. The chain carries TRBV7-9 and TRBJ2-1; unclear D gene. V dropped 5 bases and J dropped 7 bases, with 6 bases sitting between them. This CDR3 region has 11 residues. The V gene's germline CDR1 is SEHNR and CDR2 FQNEAQ (reference sequence).

V and J are TRBV5-1 and TRBJ2-7; possibly TRBD1 or TRBD2 for D (5 bases each). This CDR3 region has 14 residues. V was trimmed by 3 bases and J by 5 bases, leaving 15 bases between them. Per germline, CDR1 SGHRS and CDR2 YFSETQ. For the CDR3, the DNA is TGCGCCAGCAGCTCGGGACCTTCAATGCACGAGCAGTACGTC. Protein sequence: CASSSGPSMHEQYV.

The chain uses TRBV7-9 and TRBJ1-2, with D unresolved. V shed 5 bases and J shed 6 bases, with 7 bases lying between them. CDR3 length: 11 amino acids. The germline gives CDR1 SEHNR, CDR2 FQNEAQ (reference sequence). The CDR3 coding sequence is TGTGCCAGCAGCCTGGACGATGGCTACACCTTC. As protein: CASSLDDGYTF.

This clonotype appeared a few times. This sequence joins TRBV5-1 and TRBJ2-2; possible D gene TRBD1, 5 bases. Deletions cut 3 bases from V and 6 bases from J, with 15 bases between. The CDR3 totals 15 residues. Germline V gives CDR1 SGHRS, CDR2 YFSETQ. This chain's CDR3 is CASSSGARVPGELFF. CDR3 bases: TGCGCCAGCAGCTCCGGTGCCAGGGTACCCGGGGAGCTGTTTTTT.

This clonotype was detected a few times. A read error may produce the germline difference seen at one junction end. The chain recombines TRBV12-3 or TRBV12-4 with TRBJ2-5; the match to TRBD2 covers 10 bases. CDR3 length: 15 residues. The CDR3: CASSLRTSGQKTQYF. The CDR3 coding sequence is TGTGCCAGCAGCCTCCGGACTAGCGGCCAAAAGACCCAGTACTTC.

The rearrangement links TRBV30 to TRBJ1-1, with a weak D call TRBD1 (6 bases). This CDR3 is 13 amino acids long. CDR1 and CDR2 from the germline V gene are GTSNPN and SVGIG (reference sequence). Trimming removed 3 bases from V and 6 bases from J, with 14 bases in between. CDR3 loop: CAWRGGWGAEAFF. Here the CDR3 DNA reads TGTGCCTGGAGAGGGGGATGGGGGGCTGAAGCTTTCTTT.

The chain combines TRBV5-5 with TRBJ2-2; D gene ambiguous. Germline lookup yields CDR1 SGHKS and CDR2 YYEKEE (reference sequence). The CDR3 covers 16 residues. V lost 0 bases to trimming and J lost 0 bases, with 9 bases between them. CDR3 bases: TGTGCCAGCAGCTTGGCCGTGAAGACGAACACCGGGGAGCTGTTTTTT. Translated: CASSLAVKTNTGELFF.